A selection of T cell receptor beta chains follows, all from one sample in a study of T cell responses to AZD1222 COVID-19 vaccine. Clones were sequenced by immunoSEQ multiplex PCR, and TCRdb holds only the in-frame ones, with some missing. The sample contains tens of thousands of clones, about 92% of which appear only once. The input for sequencing was peripheral blood, taken 28 days after the second AZD1222 dose. The origin of the receptors is an adult who received the AZD1222 COVID-19 vaccine. Each CDR3 is given with its conserved first and last residue. D genes are given only for firm matches. The size of a clone is reported for some rows only, either as once, few or many, or as a class for expanded clones.

V	size	D	J	length	CDR3	DNA
TRBV7-9	NA	TRBD1	TRBJ1-4	15	CASSPEDRVYEKLFF	TGTGCCAGCAGCCCAGAGGACAGGGTATATGAAAAACTGTTTTTT
TRBV5-4	NA	NA	TRBJ2-1	14	CASSSLDSYNEQFF	TGTGCCAGCAGCTCCCTGGACAGCTACAATGAGCAGTTCTTC
TRBV29-1	NA	TRBD2	TRBJ2-3	14	CSLRLAGAIDTQYF	TGCAGCTTGAGACTAGCGGGGGCCATAGATACGCAGTATTTT
TRBV27	NA	TRBD1	TRBJ1-6	16	CASSPSTGEVYSPLHF	TGTGCCAGCAGCCCATCGACAGGGGAGGTGTATTCACCCCTCCACTTT
TRBV10-2	NA	TRBD1	TRBJ2-7	13	CASSVGQYYEQYF	TGCGCCAGCAGTGTGGGACAGTACTACGAGCAGTACTTC
TRBV5-6	NA	NA	TRBJ1-4	19	CASSFTRDTEPATNEKLFF	TGTGCCAGCAGCTTCACTCGGGACACGGAGCCTGCAACTAATGAAAAACTGTTTTTT
TRBV27	NA	NA	TRBJ2-6	16	CASSLSNKKFSNVLTF	TGTGCCAGCAGTTTATCGAACAAAAAATTCTCCAACGTCCTGACTTTC
TRBV6-1	few	TRBD2	TRBJ2-2	19	CASSATWAVAGGRTGELFF	TGTGCCAGCAGTGCTACGTGGGCGGTAGCGGGGGGACGCACCGGGGAGCTGTTTTTT
TRBV7-9	once	NA	TRBJ2-5	16	CASSSTRQGWEETQYF	TGTGCCAGCAGCTCCACCCGGCAGGGGTGGGAAGAGACCCAGTACTTC
TRBV29-1	NA	NA	TRBJ2-7	12	CSVEGTRDEQYF	TGCAGCGTTGAAGGGACGAGGGACGAGCAGTACTTC
TRBV19	NA	NA	TRBJ2-7	15	CASSTNPGWAYEQYF	TGTGCCAGTAGTACGAACCCAGGGTGGGCCTACGAGCAGTACTTC
TRBV4-3	NA	NA	TRBJ2-7	13	CASSQDPEDEQYF	TGCGCCAGCAGCCAAGACCCGGAGGACGAGCAGTACTTC
TRBV3-1/TRBV3-2	NA	NA	TRBJ1-1	17	CASSQAKNSGGGAEAFF	TGTGCCAGCAGCCAAGCGAAGAATTCAGGTGGGGGGGCTGAAGCTTTCTTT
TRBV5-4	NA	TRBD1	TRBJ2-2	16	CASSGNRDRVNGELFF	TGTGCCAGCAGCGGAAACCGGGACAGGGTTAACGGGGAGCTGTTTTTT
TRBV7-3	NA	NA	TRBJ1-5	15	CASSWRRDSNQPQHF	TGTGCCAGCAGCTGGCGACGGGATAGCAATCAGCCCCAGCATTTT
TRBV4-2	NA	NA	TRBJ2-7	13	CASSQVGDYEQYF	TGTGCCAGCAGCCAAGTAGGGGACTACGAGCAGTACTTC
TRBV18	NA	NA	TRBJ2-1	13	CASSAYVANEQFF	TGTGCCAGCTCAGCCTACGTTGCCAATGAGCAGTTCTTC
TRBV28	NA	NA	TRBJ2-2	14	CASSFGENTGELFF	TGTGCCAGCAGTTTTGGCGAAAACACCGGGGAGCTGTTTTTT
TRBV5-8	NA	TRBD1	TRBJ1-2	15	CASTGTGATNYGYTF	TGTGCCAGCACCGGGACAGGGGCAACTAACTATGGCTACACCTTC
TRBV4-3	NA	NA	TRBJ2-3	13	CASSWRDQDTQYF	TGCGCCAGCAGCTGGAGGGATCAGGATACGCAGTATTTT
TRBV18	NA	TRBD1	TRBJ1-2	14	CASSQGTGSYGYTF	TGTGCCAGCTCACAAGGGACAGGGTCTTATGGCTACACCTTC
TRBV4-3	NA	NA	TRBJ1-5	13	CASSQDINQPQHF	TGCGCCAGCAGCCAAGACATCAATCAGCCCCAGCATTTT
TRBV28	NA	NA	TRBJ2-7	14	CASSYTGGGYEQYF	TGTGCCAGCAGTTACACAGGCGGCGGGTACGAGCAGTACTTC
TRBV10-3	NA	NA	TRBJ2-3	14	CAISESRGTDTQYF	TGTGCCATCAGTGAAAGCAGGGGCACAGATACGCAGTATTTT
TRBV5-4	NA	TRBD2	TRBJ2-7	15	CASSAIAGTPYEQYF	TGTGCCAGCAGTGCTATAGCGGGGACACCCTACGAGCAGTACTTC
TRBV29-1	NA	TRBD1	TRBJ1-2	12	CSVGRQGEGYTF	TGCAGCGTTGGTCGACAGGGGGAAGGCTACACCTTC
TRBV5-1	NA	NA	TRBJ2-1	11	CASLTGSEQFF	TGCGCCAGCCTTACAGGGTCTGAGCAGTTCTTC
TRBV25-1	NA	NA	TRBJ2-5	12	CASMPGPETQYF	TGTGCCAGTATGCCGGGGCCGGAGACCCAGTACTTC
TRBV7-2	NA	NA	TRBJ2-7	13	CASSFPGDHEQYF	TGTGCCAGCAGCTTCCCGGGGGACCACGAGCAGTACTTC
TRBV6-6	NA	NA	TRBJ1-5	12	CASSYWDQPQHF	TGTGCCAGCAGTTACTGGGATCAGCCCCAGCATTTT
TRBV23-1	once	TRBD1	TRBJ1-1	18	CASSHHMGDREDRTEAFF	TGCGCCAGCAGTCACCATATGGGGGACAGGGAGGATAGGACTGAAGCTTTCTTT